Listed below are T cell receptor beta chains from one sample, sequenced in a study of cytomegalovirus exposure and HLA in healthy donors. Profiling relied on immunoSEQ multiplex PCR, and the TCRdb table lists in-frame clones only, not all of them. This sample has roughly 100,000 clones, with roughly three quarters found just once. Sequencing was performed on PBMCs. All receptors come from a man aged 35-49 years in good health and CMV-seronegative. The CDR3 runs from the conserved cysteine through the conserved F or W. The D gene is left open where the match is weak. The listing skips clone size in some rows; elsewhere it reads once, few, many or a size class.

NA TRBJ2-7 TRBV28 NA CASSFRQGGRYEQYF TGTGCCAGCAGTTTCCGACAGGGAGGAAGGTACGAGCAGTACTTC
TRBD2 TRBJ2-3 TRBV6-6 NA CASSYLTSGRDTQYF TGTGCCAGCAGTTACCTGACTAGCGGGAGAGATACGCAGTATTTT
NA TRBJ2-3 TRBV19 NA CASSIGTGRADTQYF TGTGCCAGTAGTATAGGAACGGGAAGGGCAGATACGCAGTATTTT
NA TRBJ2-7 TRBV7-2 NA CASSLRGSEQYF TGTGCCAGCAGCTTACGGGGGTCCGAGCAGTACTTC
TRBD1 TRBJ1-1 TRBV19 NA CASRTDRVTEAFF TGTGCCAGTAGAACCGACAGGGTGACTGAAGCTTTCTTT
TRBD1 TRBJ2-2 TRBV7-6 many CASSDTGQGNTGELFF TGTGCCAGCAGCGACACGGGACAGGGCAACACCGGGGAGCTGTTTTTT
TRBD2 TRBJ2-4 TRBV27 few CASSPLWRGVKNIQYF TGTGCCAGCAGCCCCCTCTGGCGGGGGGTCAAAAACATTCAGTACTTC
TRBD2 TRBJ2-2 TRBV5-4 NA CASSLRTSGGTGELFF TGTGCCAGCAGCTTACGGACTAGCGGGGGCACCGGGGAGCTGTTTTTT
TRBD2 TRBJ2-1 TRBV6-4 few CASSDAGGYNEQFF TGTGCCAGCAGTGACGCGGGGGGGTACAATGAGCAGTTCTTC
NA TRBJ2-1 TRBV6-6 NA CASSSTNNNEQFF TGTGCCAGCAGTTCCACTAACAACAATGAGCAGTTCTTC
NA TRBJ1-2 TRBV29-1 few CSVERGFDGYTF TGCAGCGTTGAAAGGGGTTTCGATGGCTACACCTTC
TRBD1 TRBJ2-6 TRBV5-1 NA CASSFSRGTGFSGANVLTF TGCGCCAGCAGCTTTAGCCGGGGGACAGGGTTCTCTGGGGCCAACGTCCTGACTTTC
NA TRBJ2-7 TRBV5-1 NA CASSQTPGPPYEQYF TGCGCCAGCAGCCAAACACCTGGGCCCCCCTACGAGCAGTACTTC
NA TRBJ2-1 TRBV7-3 NA CASSLGQSEYNEQFF TGTGCCAGCAGCTTAGGACAGAGTGAATACAATGAGCAGTTCTTC
NA TRBJ2-5 TRBV19 NA CASSDPGSQETQYF TGTGCCAGTAGTGACCCCGGGAGCCAAGAGACCCAGTACTTC
NA TRBJ2-5 TRBV12-5 NA CASGSSGSQETQYF TGTGCTAGTGGTTCGTCGGGTTCTCAAGAGACCCAGTACTTC
TRBD1 TRBJ2-3 TRBV2 NA CASSPTWTGGDTQYF TGTGCCAGCAGCCCCACCTGGACAGGGGGAGATACGCAGTATTTT
NA TRBJ2-3 TRBV28 NA CASSFGLAIGTDTQYF TGTGCCAGCAGTTTCGGGTTGGCAATTGGCACAGATACGCAGTATTTT
TRBD2 TRBJ2-1 TRBV7-2 NA CASSHSGVGYNEQFF TGTGCCAGCAGCCACAGCGGGGTGGGGTACAATGAGCAGTTCTTC
NA TRBJ2-5 TRBV7-9 NA CASSLATGYQETQYF TGTGCCAGCAGCTTAGCCACAGGATACCAAGAGACCCAGTACTTC
NA TRBJ2-7 TRBV12-5 NA CASGLDPWGAEQYF TGTGCTAGTGGTTTGGACCCCTGGGGCGCCGAGCAGTACTTC
NA TRBJ1-5 TRBV2 few CASSELRANNQPQHF TGTGCCAGCAGTGAATTGAGGGCAAACAATCAGCCCCAGCATTTT
TRBD1 TRBJ2-7 TRBV5-1 NA CASSLAGTGGFEQYF TGCGCCAGCAGCTTGGCCGGGACAGGGGGCTTCGAGCAGTACTTC
NA TRBJ2-5 TRBV5-4 NA CASSSGGIGVTQYF TGTGCCAGCAGCTCAGGGGGGATTGGTGTGACCCAGTACTTC
TRBD1 TRBJ2-3 TRBV6-4 few CASRGQGPTDTQYF TGTGCCAGCAGGGGACAGGGGCCCACGGATACGCAGTATTTT
TRBD1 TRBJ1-1 TRBV5-5 NA CASSLGRDRENTEAFF TGTGCCAGCAGCTTGGGAAGGGACAGGGAGAACACTGAAGCTTTCTTT
TRBD1 TRBJ1-1 TRBV7-6 NA CASSLRGQGMNTEAFF TGTGCCAGCAGCTTAAGGGGGCAGGGAATGAACACTGAAGCTTTCTTT
NA TRBJ1-5 TRBV18 NA CASSPGGQQPQHF TGTGCCAGCTCACCAGGCGGGCAACAGCCCCAGCATTTT
TRBD1 TRBJ2-7 TRBV27 NA CASSLIDRVHEQYF TGTGCCAGCAGTTTAATTGACAGGGTGCACGAGCAGTACTTC
TRBD1 TRBJ2-3 TRBV27 NA CASTYTGAAYTDTQYF TGTGCCAGCACCTACACAGGGGCAGCATACACAGATACGCAGTATTTT
TRBD1 TRBJ2-7 TRBV5-1 NA CASSFGTGQYEQYF TGCGCCAGCAGCTTCGGGACAGGGCAATACGAGCAGTACTTC
NA TRBJ2-2 TRBV7-8 NA CASPLDTNTPNRELFF TGTGCCAGCCCCCTAGATACGAACACACCGAATCGGGAGCTGTTTTTT
TRBD1 TRBJ2-7 TRBV6-6 NA CASRSGTGGLEQYF TGTGCCAGCAGATCCGGGACAGGGGGTCTCGAGCAGTACTTC
NA TRBJ1-6 TRBV2 once CASQISSYNSPLHF TGTGCCAGTCAAATCAGCTCCTATAATTCACCCCTCCACTTT
NA TRBJ1-1 TRBV6-1 NA CASRTGNTEAFF TGTGCCAGCAGAACGGGGAACACTGAAGCTTTCTTT
NA TRBJ2-5 TRBV6-5 NA CASGTLRGTQETQYF TGTGCCAGCGGTACCCTACGGGGAACCCAAGAGACCCAGTACTTC
NA TRBJ2-3 TRBV7-3 NA CASSLNGLPTDTQYF TGTGCCAGCAGCCTTAACGGGTTGCCCACAGATACGCAGTATTTT
NA TRBJ2-1 TRBV5-1 NA CASSLTQSNEQFF TGCGCCAGCAGCCTCACACAATCCAATGAGCAGTTCTTC
TRBD1 TRBJ2-7 TRBV5-1 NA CASSETGTGNEQYF TGCGCCAGCAGCGAAACCGGGACAGGCAACGAGCAGTACTTC
NA TRBJ2-7 TRBV23-1 NA CASKEGESYEQYF TGCGCCAGCAAGGAGGGAGAATCCTACGAGCAGTACTTC
TRBD1 TRBJ2-7 TRBV6-1 NA CASSETGPISYEQYF TGTGCCAGCAGTGAGACAGGGCCGATCTCCTACGAGCAGTACTTC
TRBD1 TRBJ1-1 TRBV5-4 NA CASREGTENTEAFF TGTGCCAGCAGAGAAGGGACAGAGAACACTGAAGCTTTCTTT
NA TRBJ2-3 TRBV25-1 NA CASSPYSTDTQYF TGTGCCAGCAGCCCCTACTCCACAGATACGCAGTATTTT
NA TRBJ1-4 TRBV5-4 NA CASTDQPRVANEKLFF TGTGCCAGCACCGATCAACCACGGGTAGCTAATGAAAAACTGTTTTTT
NA TRBJ2-1 TRBV6-5 NA CASSLARTYNEQFF TGTGCCAGCAGTTTAGCTAGGACATACAATGAGCAGTTCTTC
TRBD1 TRBJ2-7 TRBV14 NA CASSRDRVQYEQYF TGTGCCAGCAGTCGAGACAGGGTACAGTACGAGCAGTACTTC
NA TRBJ2-7 TRBV7-9 NA CASTEQDYYEQYF TGTGCCAGCACCGAACAGGACTACTACGAGCAGTACTTC
TRBD1 TRBJ1-2 TRBV6-4 NA CASSDPDRGRYTF TGTGCCAGCAGTGACCCGGACAGGGGTCGCTACACCTTC
TRBD2 TRBJ2-7 TRBV7-2 NA CASSTSVHYEQYF TGTGCCAGCAGCACTAGCGTACACTACGAGCAGTACTTC
TRBD1 TRBJ2-7 TRBV6-1 NA CASTWDRSYEQYF TGTGCCAGCACTTGGGACAGATCCTACGAGCAGTACTTC
NA TRBJ2-7 TRBV7-3 NA CASSLTKTGLDYEQYF TGTGCCAGCAGCTTAACGAAAACAGGGCTCGACTACGAGCAGTACTTC
NA TRBJ1-2 TRBV5-8 NA CASSRGRGNDRYGYTF TGTGCCAGCAGTCGGGGAAGAGGAAACGACCGCTATGGCTACACCTTC
NA TRBJ1-6 TRBV5-6 NA CASSVTHEGGLHF TGTGCCAGCAGCGTCACCCACGAGGGGGGGCTCCACTTT
TRBD1 TRBJ1-5 TRBV2 NA CASSRTGVSQPQHF TGTGCCAGCAGCCGGACAGGAGTAAGTCAGCCCCAGCATTTT
NA TRBJ2-7 TRBV6-5 NA CASSYSVGGGSYEQYF TGTGCCAGCAGTTACTCTGTTGGGGGAGGCTCCTACGAGCAGTACTTC